This TCR beta chain was profiled in a study of a mutant IDH1 vaccine in newly diagnosed glioma (dated by TCRdb to about 2021). Some background on the complete study: Patients received eight vaccinations in weeks 1, 3, 5, 7, 11, 15, 19 and 23, corresponding to visits V03 through V10. In the chemotherapy-containing groups, vaccination started alongside temozolomide cycles, whereas in patients who had radiotherapy alone it started 4-6 weeks after radiotherapy. Of the roughly 32 patients who were treated, about 60% were male and around 38% were female, and the mean age was roughly 40 years. Before enrollment, most patients had been given radiochemotherapy with temozolomide as standard therapy, while the rest had received either radiotherapy alone or temozolomide alone. Peripheral blood was collected at six visits: V03 (baseline), V05, V07, V10, V12 and V13. For exploratory analyses, longitudinal TCRB deep sequencing was carried out in approximately 25 treated patients wherever samples were available. The study at large found these results: Changes in the top peripheral T cell clonotypes picked up by TCRB sequencing did not appear to be linked to pseudoprogression. Vaccine-induced immune responses across multiple MHC alleles were detected in over 85% of patients. It was noted by the authors that analyses of patient blood samples could not be reproduced owing to sample limitations. Availability determined which PBMC samples were chosen for TCRB deep sequencing.

The junction carries 12 bases between V and J, which are trimmed by 6 bases and 1 base respectively. Per the germline V gene, MNHEY is the CDR1 and SVGAGI is the CDR2. Including cysteine and phenylalanine, the CDR3 has 14 amino acids. Only CDR3 DNA remains: 42 bases, in frame from the first base. The library was generated by the immunoSEQ multiplex PCR assay. Rearranged TCR beta chain sequences were amplified with the hsTCRB Kit following the manufacturer's protocol. An Illumina MiSeq was used to sequence the TCRB libraries. In the original analysis: The proprietary platform of the kit vendor was used for demultiplexing, trimming and gene mapping. TCRdb holds this immuneACCESS table with in-frame rearrangements only. Some clones are missing; in checked studies, unresolved V genes explain under half, and the rest has no known cause. The V and J calls and clone size come from that table; D and trimming were worked out from the DNA. The sample table records fewer than 45,000 clones; around 74% of these occur just once. 5.3% of the sample is taken by the ten largest.

In the case of this clone: Its antigen remains unidentified. Base quality data are lacking; no much larger clone is found one base away.

The time point label for this specimen denotes: week 23, last vaccination. Every vaccine dose consisted of 300 ug of a 20-mer mutant IDH1 peptide in Montanide, administered subcutaneously together with topical imiquimod. The donors had newly diagnosed IDH1-mutant astrocytomas of WHO grade 3 or 4 that showed loss of nuclear ATRX. The samples were drawn from NOA16, a multicentre, single-arm, open-label phase I trial in Germany that tested a mutant IDH1 peptide vaccine in humans for the first time. Genomic DNA for TCRB sequencing was extracted from EDTA blood using the DNeasy Blood and Tissue Kit. This TCR came from a man aged 45-65 years with glioma. The source was PBMCs, collected from a glioma patient whose treatment included an IDH1 peptide vaccine. The chain is made from TRBV6-5 and TRBJ1-1; D gene: possibly TRBD1, on 5 matching bases. The CDR3 protein is CASSWGTGNTEAFF. The DNA sequence is given as TGTGCCAGCAGCTGGGGGACGGGGAACACTGAAGCTTTCTTT.